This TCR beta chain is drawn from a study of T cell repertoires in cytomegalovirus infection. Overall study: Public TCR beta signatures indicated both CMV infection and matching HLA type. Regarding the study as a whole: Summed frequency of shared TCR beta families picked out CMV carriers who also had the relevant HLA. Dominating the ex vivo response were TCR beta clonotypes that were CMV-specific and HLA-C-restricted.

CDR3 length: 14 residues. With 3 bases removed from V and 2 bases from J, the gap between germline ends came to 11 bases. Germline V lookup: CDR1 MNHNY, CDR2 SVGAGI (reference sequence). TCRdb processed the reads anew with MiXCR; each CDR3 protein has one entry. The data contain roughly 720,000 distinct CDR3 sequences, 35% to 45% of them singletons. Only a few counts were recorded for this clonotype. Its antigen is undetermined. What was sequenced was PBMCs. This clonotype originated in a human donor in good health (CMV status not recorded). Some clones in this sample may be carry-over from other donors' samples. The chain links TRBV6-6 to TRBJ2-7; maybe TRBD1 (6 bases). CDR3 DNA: TGTGCCAGCAGTTATTCCGAGGGGGCCTACGAGCAGTACTTC. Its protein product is CASSYSEGAYEQYF.